These 2 T cell receptor beta chains originate from one sample sequenced in a study of Tregs in tolerant kidney transplant recipients. The protocol was immunoSEQ multiplex PCR, while the TCRdb copy is restricted to in-frame clones and leaves out a portion. The sample yields over 50,000 clones, about four fifths seen once. The source material was CD4+ T cells from blood. The receptor set was obtained from a human donor in good health.

The chain carries TRBV7-9 and TRBJ2-1; D unresolved. V was shortened by 10 bases and J by 0 bases, with 13 bases between the two germline ends. Germline CDR1 reads SEHNR; CDR2 reads FQNEAQ (reference sequence). The length of the CDR3 is 14 residues. This chain's CDR3 is CATRYSSSYNEQFF. In nucleotides, the CDR3 is TGTGCCACCCGATACTCTAGCTCCTACAATGAGCAGTTCTTC.

This clone appeared a few times. The chain employs TRBV7-9 and TRBJ2-7, with 9 bases that match TRBD1. Germline V gives CDR1 SEHNR, CDR2 FQNEAQ (reference sequence). The V segment lost 5 bases and the J segment 2 bases; nucleotides outside the gene matches: 4. The CDR3 totals 14 residues. As DNA, the CDR3 is TGTGCCAGCAGCCAGGACAGGGGCGCCTACGAGCAGTACTTC. It translates to CASSQDRGAYEQYF. Based on the CDR3 plus reference TRBV7-9 and TRBJ2-7, the full variable domain is DTGVSQNPRHKITKRGQNVTFRCDPISEHNRLYWYRQTLGQGPEFLTYFQNEAQLEKSRLLSDRFSAERPKGSFSTLEIQRTEQGDSAMYLCASSQDRGAYEQYFGPGTRLTVT.